This T cell receptor beta chain originates from a study of T cell changes during pregnancy in multiple sclerosis. This CDR3 is built from 13 residues. Germline values: CDR1 SGHTA, CDR2 FQGNSA. Trimming at V came to 8 bases and at J to 5 bases, leaving 7 bases not matched to a gene. The data were produced by immunoSEQ multiplex PCR, yet TCRdb's version contains in-frame clones alone and is incomplete. The sample carries fewer than 85,000 clones, 93% recorded once. The rearrangement uses TRBV7-2 and TRBJ2-7; TRBD1 aligns across 9 bases. The sample was peripheral blood, taken after pregnancy. This TCR came from a female donor in good health, enrolled as a control in a pregnancy study. CDR3 sequence (DNA): TGTGCCAGCTGGGGACAGGGTTCCCACGAGCAGTACTTC. It translates to CASWGQGSHEQYF.